The rows below give T cell receptor beta chains drawn from one sample of a study of T cells in narcolepsy. Data came from immunoSEQ multiplex PCR; TCRdb stores just in-frame clones and leaves some out. The sample holds just under 35,000 clones; approximately 80% are singletons and the top ten take more than 1%. Sequenced: memory (CD45RA-) CD4+ T cells from blood. These receptors originate from a human donor in good health. The CDR3 runs from the conserved cysteine through the conserved F or W. D genes are given only for firm matches. The size entry is marked missing in some rows and otherwise reads once, few, many or a size class.

TRBV28	TRBJ2-5	.	.	CASSFLSGLGETQYF	TGTGCCAGCAGTTTTCTTAGCGGCCTCGGGGAGACCCAGTACTTC
TRBV11-3	TRBJ1-2	TRBD1	.	CASSLQSASDRGYGYTF	TGTGCCAGCAGCTTACAATCCGCTTCGGACAGGGGCTATGGCTACACCTTC
TRBV7-6	TRBJ2-1	TRBD2	few	CASSLMGLAYSYNEQFF	TGTGCCAGCAGCTTAATGGGACTAGCGTACTCCTACAATGAGCAGTTCTTC
TRBV5-4	TRBJ2-7	.	.	CASQVGRDRIGEQYF	TGTGCCAGTCAGGTCGGGAGGGACAGGATTGGGGAGCAGTACTTC
TRBV2	TRBJ2-1	.	.	CASSGTTNEQFF	TGTGCCAGCAGTGGTACGACCAATGAGCAGTTCTTC
TRBV10-3	TRBJ1-5	TRBD1	.	CAISPTGGGNQPQHF	TGTGCCATCAGTCCTACAGGGGGAGGGAATCAGCCCCAGCATTTT
TRBV5-6	TRBJ1-2	.	.	CASSFPLAANYGYTF	TGTGCCAGCAGCTTTCCTCTGGCAGCTAACTATGGCTACACCTTC
TRBV7-3	TRBJ1-1	.	.	CASSSDRNTEAFF	TGTGCCAGCAGCTCGGACAGGAACACTGAAGCTTTCTTT
TRBV7-2	TRBJ2-3	.	.	CASSIADTQYF	TGTGCCAGCTCTATTGCAGATACGCAGTATTTT
TRBV7-7	TRBJ2-5	TRBD2	.	CASSLGAGGDQETQYF	TGTGCCAGCAGCTTGGGCGCGGGGGGGGACCAAGAGACCCAGTACTTC
TRBV2	TRBJ1-5	.	.	CASRNQSPYGNQPQHF	TGTGCCAGCAGGAACCAGTCCCCTTATGGGAATCAGCCCCAGCATTTT
TRBV28	TRBJ2-1	TRBD1	.	CASRDSGQGNEQFF	TGTGCCAGCAGGGATTCCGGACAGGGCAATGAGCAGTTCTTC
TRBV6-5	TRBJ1-1	.	.	CASSFRGVQGAEAFF	TGTGCCAGCAGTTTCCGGGGGGTTCAGGGCGCTGAAGCTTTCTTT
TRBV19	TRBJ1-6	.	.	CASSIGAENSPLHF	TGTGCCAGTAGTATAGGGGCGGAGAATTCACCCCTCCACTTT
TRBV7-6	TRBJ2-5	.	.	CASSLDWGPQETQYF	TGTGCCAGCAGCCTTGATTGGGGGCCGCAAGAGACCCAGTACTTC
TRBV18	TRBJ1-2	.	.	CASSPLGDASNYGYTF	TGTGCCAGCTCACCACTGGGTGACGCCTCTAACTATGGCTACACCTTC
TRBV11-2	TRBJ2-5	.	.	CASSSPWRGETQYF	TGTGCCAGCAGCTCCCCCTGGAGAGGAGAGACCCAGTACTTC
TRBV27	TRBJ1-5	.	.	CASSPGLRGGPQHF	TGTGCCAGCAGTCCGGGACTGCGGGGGGGGCCCCAGCATTTT
TRBV6-1	TRBJ2-5	.	.	CASSENRETQYF	TGTGCCAGCAGTGAAAACCGGGAGACCCAGTACTTC
TRBV18	TRBJ2-2	TRBD1	.	CASSPRTGTGLSGELFF	TGTGCCAGCTCACCACGAACCGGGACAGGGTTGTCCGGGGAGCTGTTTTTT
TRBV7-2	TRBJ2-7	TRBD2	few	CASSPGGFRAYEQYF	TGTGCCAGCAGCCCCGGGGGGTTTCGGGCCTACGAGCAGTACTTC
TRBV4-3	TRBJ1-1	.	.	CASSRGPSGDTEAFF	TGCGCCAGCAGCCGGGGTCCGTCTGGGGATACTGAAGCTTTCTTT
TRBV9	TRBJ2-1	TRBD2	.	CASSISGRGPAGGNEQFF	TGTGCCAGCAGTATTAGCGGGAGGGGACCGGCCGGGGGCAATGAGCAGTTCTTC
TRBV2	TRBJ1-3	.	few	CASSAGTLGNTIYF	TGTGCCAGCAGCGCCGGGACACTAGGAAACACCATATATTTT
TRBV10-1	TRBJ2-7	.	.	CASSSPGENYEQYF	TGCGCCAGCAGCTCGCCAGGGGAGAACTACGAGCAGTACTTC
TRBV18	TRBJ2-2	.	.	CASSPESAVFTGELFF	TGTGCCAGCTCACCAGAAAGTGCCGTATTCACCGGGGAGCTGTTTTTT
TRBV4-3	TRBJ2-3	TRBD2	.	CASSQGRGGVDTQYF	TGCGCCAGCAGCCAAGGGCGGGGGGGCGTGGATACGCAGTATTTT
TRBV4-1	TRBJ2-7	TRBD1	once	CASSQPGQGSYEQYF	TGCGCCAGCAGCCAGCCGGGACAGGGCTCATACGAGCAGTACTTC
TRBV5-6	TRBJ1-1	.	few	CASSPGWGATLGDRSEAFF	TGTGCCAGCAGCCCCGGGTGGGGTGCCACGCTCGGTGATCGGTCTGAAGCTTTCTTT
TRBV6-1	TRBJ1-2	.	.	CASSETATSYGYTF	TGTGCCAGCAGTGAGACGGCTACATCCTATGGCTACACCTTC
TRBV7-3	TRBJ1-6	.	.	CASSLGLGDSPLHF	TGTGCCAGCAGCTTAGGGTTGGGGGATTCACCCCTCCACTTT
TRBV18	TRBJ2-3	.	.	CASSERGTQYF	TGTGCCAGCTCGGAACGTGGTACGCAGTATTTT
TRBV7-8	TRBJ2-5	.	.	CASNEGHNQETQYF	TGTGCCAGCAACGAGGGACACAACCAAGAGACCCAGTACTTC
TRBV5-6	TRBJ1-1	.	.	CASSLASAREAFF	TGTGCCAGCAGCTTGGCCAGCGCCCGTGAAGCTTTCTTT
TRBV11-2	TRBJ2-7	.	.	CASSSDRVYEQYF	TGTGCCAGCAGCTCTGACAGAGTCTACGAGCAGTACTTC
TRBV6-5	TRBJ2-1	.	.	CASRTGTYNEQFF	TGTGCCAGCAGAACAGGGACCTACAATGAGCAGTTCTTC
TRBV5-6	TRBJ1-6	.	.	CASSLALSDYFNLHF	TGTGCCAGCAGCTTGGCGCTCAGCGACTACTTCAACCTCCACTTT
TRBV4-3	TRBJ2-1	TRBD2	.	CASSQEASGLGGEQFF	TGCGCCAGCAGCCAAGAGGCTAGCGGGCTGGGGGGGGAGCAGTTCTTC
TRBV6-6	TRBJ2-3	TRBD2	.	CASSRASGSTTQYF	TGTGCCAGCAGTCGGGCTAGCGGGAGTACTACGCAGTATTTT
TRBV15	TRBJ2-5	.	.	CATSRAGVSETQYF	TGTGCCACCAGCAGAGCGGGGGTTTCAGAGACCCAGTACTTC
TRBV6-4	TRBJ1-2	TRBD1	.	CASSETGVTHGYTF	TGTGCCAGCAGTGAAACAGGGGTAACGCATGGCTACACCTTC
TRBV18	TRBJ2-2	TRBD1	.	CASSPLRQGTTGELFF	TGTGCCAGCTCACCCCTGAGACAGGGAACCACCGGGGAGCTGTTTTTT
TRBV5-3	TRBJ2-5	TRBD1	.	CASSRDRAKETQYF	TGTGCCAGCAGCCGCGACAGGGCGAAAGAGACCCAGTACTTC
TRBV18	TRBJ2-3	.	.	CASSHPGPPGSAQYF	TGTGCCAGCTCACATCCGGGACCGCCAGGGTCGGCGCAGTATTTT
TRBV18	TRBJ2-7	.	.	CASSSYAQAYEQYF	TGTGCCAGCTCATCGTACGCACAGGCCTACGAGCAGTACTTC
TRBV7-2	TRBJ2-3	.	.	CASSLVGGKITDTQYF	TGTGCCAGCAGCTTAGTTGGCGGTAAGATCACAGATACGCAGTATTTT
TRBV7-7	TRBJ2-3	TRBD2	.	CASPRAGLALSFSTDTQYF	TGTGCCAGCCCCCGTGCGGGACTAGCATTATCCTTTAGCACAGATACGCAGTATTTT
TRBV19	TRBJ2-7	TRBD1	.	CASSDRQGNEQYF	TGTGCCAGTAGTGACCGACAGGGGAACGAGCAGTACTTC
TRBV13	TRBJ1-6	.	.	CASSKSGVSYNSPLHF	TGTGCCAGCAGCAAATCAGGGGTATCCTATAATTCACCCCTCCACTTT
TRBV5-1	TRBJ2-3	.	.	CASGKAEGGTDTQYF	TGCGCCAGCGGGAAGGCGGAGGGGGGCACAGATACGCAGTATTTT
TRBV4-1	TRBJ1-2	.	few	CASSHGRGSEYGYTF	TGCGCCAGCAGCCACGGGAGGGGGAGCGAATATGGCTACACCTTC
TRBV18	TRBJ2-3	.	once	CASSPSLDTQYF	TGTGCCAGCTCACCATCCCTAGATACGCAGTATTTT
TRBV29-1	TRBJ1-5	.	few	CSVGSIGQIGPVPQHF	TGCAGCGTTGGATCCATTGGACAGATCGGCCCCGTGCCCCAGCATTTT
TRBV6-5	TRBJ2-7	TRBD2	few	CASSWEAGGPGEQYF	TGTGCCAGCAGTTGGGAAGCGGGAGGGCCAGGCGAGCAGTACTTC
TRBV5-5	TRBJ2-3	.	.	CASSLAISTDTQYF	TGTGCCAGCAGCTTGGCAATCAGCACAGATACGCAGTATTTT
TRBV29-1	TRBJ1-2	.	.	CSVEDRSPGGYTF	TGCAGCGTTGAGGACAGAAGTCCCGGTGGCTACACCTTC
TRBV10-3	TRBJ2-1	TRBD2	.	CAISLTSAEQFF	TGTGCCATCAGCCTGACTAGCGCTGAGCAGTTCTTC
TRBV29-1	TRBJ1-4	.	.	CSVQLTGEKLFF	TGCAGCGTACAGCTGACGGGTGAAAAACTGTTTTTT